Shown below are 23 T cell receptor beta chains from a single sample sequenced in a study of beta chain features in type 1 diabetes. Sequencing targeted expressed TCRB transcripts, as all isolated RNA had been reverse transcribed. Profiled with immunoSEQ multiplex PCR; TCRdb holds only in-frame clones, not every one. The sample carries about 450,000 clones, about an eighth recorded once. Material: naive CD4+ T cells from blood. Every receptor here comes from a woman younger than 35 in good health.

In regard to this clone: A read error may produce the germline difference seen at one junction end. The chain employs TRBV7-2 and TRBJ1-1; D is uncertain. CDR3 length: 15 residues. Per germline, CDR1 SGHTA and CDR2 FQGNSA. CDR3 nucleotide sequence: TGTGCCAGCAGCTTAGTTGCGGGGAGGAACGCTGAAGCTTTCTTT. It yields the protein CASSLVAGRNAEAFF. The full variable domain, its missing parts supplied by reference TRBV7-2 and TRBJ1-1, is GAGVSQSPSNKVTEKGKDVELRCDPISGHTALYWYRQSLGQGLEFLIYFQGNSAPDKSGLPSDRFSAERTGGSVSTLTIQRTQQEDSAVYLCASSLVAGRNAEAFFGQGTRLTVV.

This chain connects TRBV7-2 to TRBJ2-5; no reliable D call. Germline-derived CDR1 and CDR2 are SGHTA and FQGNSA. This CDR3 has 15 residues. V gave up 1 base and J gave up 1 base, with 10 bases separating them. The CDR3 reads CASSLGRVVQETQYF. The CDR3 DNA sequence: TGTGCCAGCAGCTTAGGTCGTGTAGTCCAAGAGACCCAGTACTTC.

This clone turned up a few times. The J gene is TRBJ2-1, the V gene TRBV29-1; D call uncertain. The V gene lost 4 bases and the J gene lost 3 bases, with 7 bases spanning the gap. The germline gives CDR1 SQVTM, CDR2 ANQGSEA. This CDR3 is 12 amino acids long. CDR3 nucleotides: TGCAGCGTTGCCTCTGGCTACAATGAGCAGTTCTTC. Amino acids: CSVASGYNEQFF.

This sequence joins TRBV6-5 and TRBJ2-1, with D possibly matching TRBD1 (5 bases). The CDR3 loop spans 13 amino acids. CDR1 is MNHEY, CDR2 SVGAGI, per germline. V shed 6 bases and J shed 12 bases, with 18 bases lying between them. The CDR3 sequence: CASRKNLGQGQFF. The CDR3 coding sequence is TGTGCCAGCAGAAAAAACCTTGGGCAGGGGCAGTTCTTC.

V usage is TRBV18 and J usage is TRBJ2-7; the match to TRBD1 covers 9 bases. This CDR3 has 17 amino acids. Germline assignment: CDR1 KGHSH and CDR2 LQKENI. With 1 base clipped from V and 2 bases from J, the junction kept 9 bases outside the gene matches. The CDR3 sequence: CASSPLPATGGPYEQYV. The CDR3 DNA sequence: TGTGCCAGCTCACCACTACCCGCTACAGGGGGCCCCTACGAGCAGTACGTC.

V gene TRBV15 combines with J gene TRBJ2-1; weak D call: TRBD2 (5 bases). V lost 4 bases and J 7 bases, leaving 20 bases between the germline ends. This CDR3 is 16 amino acids long. CDR1 and CDR2 (germline): LNHNV, YYDKDF (reference sequence). The DNA of the CDR3 is TGTGCCACCAGCAAAACACCGGGCCCTAGCCAAAATGAGCAGTTCTTC. It translates to CATSKTPGPSQNEQFF.

This clone has a handful of counts. The chain carries TRBV7-2 and TRBJ1-1; perhaps TRBD1 as D (5 bases). Trimming shortened V by 7 bases and J by 4 bases, and 19 bases separated the two germline ends. The germline V gene has CDR1 SGHTA and CDR2 FQGNSA. The CDR3 has 15 residues. The CDR3 coding sequence is TGTGCCAGCACCGCCGGGGGGTGGGCCGGCACTGAAGCTTTCTTT. This gives the protein CASTAGGWAGTEAFF.

The chain combines TRBV6-6 with TRBJ2-3; D possibly corresponds to TRBD1 (6 bases). CDR1 is MNHNY and CDR2 is SVGAGI in the germline V gene (reference sequence). This CDR3 spans 11 amino acids. V was clipped by 10 bases and J by 7 bases, with 12 bases between them. The CDR3 sequence: CATTGSNTQYF. CDR3 nucleotide sequence: TGTGCCACTACAGGGTCAAATACGCAGTATTTT.

The chain combines TRBV27 with TRBJ2-3; TRBD2 agrees at 7 bases. V lost 4 bases to trimming and J lost 1 base; unmatched junction nucleotides: 5. Per the germline V gene, CDR1 is MNHEY and CDR2 is SMNVEV (reference sequence). CDR3 length: 15 amino acids. The CDR3 coding sequence is TGTGCCAGCAGTTCGCCGACTAGCCGCACAGATACGCAGTATTTT. Protein sequence: CASSSPTSRTDTQYF.

This clone came up a few times. The V call is TRBV7-9, the J call TRBJ1-6; TRBD1 matches 10 bases. The J segment lost 7 bases and the V segment lost 2 bases, leaving 2 bases of the junction unmatched. Germline V gene sequence: CDR1 SEHNR, CDR2 FQNEAQ (reference sequence). CDR3 length: 15 residues. CDR3 sequence (DNA): TGTGCCAGCAGCTTAAAGGGACAGGGGAATTCACCCCTCCACTTT. The encoded protein is CASSLKGQGNSPLHF. Full variable domain (outside the CDR3, taken from reference TRBV7-9 and TRBJ1-6): DTGVSQNPRHKITKRGQNVTFRCDPISEHNRLYWYRQTLGQGPEFLTYFQNEAQLEKSRLLSDRFSAERPKGSFSTLEIQRTEQGDSAMYLCASSLKGQGNSPLHFGNGTRLTVT.

The CDR3 region is CASSLGGQDQETQYF. For the CDR3, the DNA is TGTGCCAGCAGTCTGGGCGGCCAGGACCAAGAGACCCAGTACTTC. This sequence joins TRBV28 and TRBJ2-5; D is undetermined. CDR1 MDHEN and CDR2 SYDVKM come from the germline V gene. This CDR3 comprises 15 residues. V was trimmed by 5 bases and J by 0 bases, leaving 13 bases between them.

The J gene is TRBJ1-2, the V gene TRBV18, with 8 bases identical to TRBD1. The V segment lost 5 bases and the J segment 4 bases; nucleotides outside the gene matches: 9. Germline values: CDR1 KGHSH, CDR2 LQKENI. This CDR3 has 15 amino acids. CDR3 amino acids: CASSGGQGPTYGYTF. CDR3 coding DNA: TGTGCCAGCTCAGGTGGACAGGGTCCGACCTATGGCTACACCTTC.

This clone was picked up a small number of times. V gene TRBV7-3 combines with J gene TRBJ1-1; D remains ambiguous. V lost 4 bases and J 1 base, leaving 7 bases between the germline ends. CDR1 and CDR2 (germline): SGHTA, FQGTGA. CDR3 length equals 13 residues. CDR3 DNA: TGTGCCAGCAGCTCCCAGGAGAACACTGAAGCTTTCTTT. This gives the protein CASSSQENTEAFF.

This clone has more than one count but fewer than ten. The chain uses TRBV10-3 and TRBJ2-2, with D possibly TRBD2 on 5 matching bases. The length of the CDR3 is 14 residues. CDR1 is ENHRY, CDR2 SYGVKD, per germline. Between the trimmed V and J ends, which lost 3 bases and 5 bases, there was a span of 10 bases. The CDR3 nucleotides read TGTGCCATCAGTGACACCCCGGGGACCGGGGAGCTGTTTTTT. It translates to CAISDTPGTGELFF.

This clone was observed a handful of times. The rearrangement uses TRBV4-3 and TRBJ2-5; D ambiguous. Germline V lookup: CDR1 LGHNA, CDR2 YSLEER. Trimming pared 0 bases from V and 0 bases from J, leaving 5 bases between. This CDR3 has 14 amino acids. Written as DNA, the CDR3 is TGCGCCAGCAGCCAAGACAGATACCAAGAGACCCAGTACTTC. Protein product: CASSQDRYQETQYF.

This chain connects TRBV7-2 to TRBJ2-7; no firm D call. V gave up 4 bases and J gave up 7 bases, with 14 bases separating them. Germline V gene data show CDR1 as SGHTA and CDR2 as FQGNSA. The CDR3 loop spans 13 amino acids. The CDR3 region is CASSSALGWEQYV. In DNA, the CDR3 is TGTGCCAGCAGCTCCGCATTAGGGTGGGAGCAGTACGTC.

This clone was seen a handful of times. The chain carries TRBV18 and TRBJ2-5; 9 bases match TRBD2. The germline V gene has CDR1 KGHSH and CDR2 LQKENI. The V and J ends lost 3 bases and 4 bases, in that order; junction bases with no gene match: 6. The CDR3 is 15 residues long. In DNA form, the CDR3 reads TGTGCCAGCTCACCTCCCGCACTAGCGGGAGAGACCCAGTACTTC. Its translation: CASSPPALAGETQYF. Drawing the rest from reference TRBV18 and TRBJ2-5, the complete variable domain is NAGVMQNPRHLVRRRGQEARLRCSPMKGHSHVYWYRQLPEEGLKFMVYLQKENIIDESGMPKERFSAEFPKEGPSILRIQQVVRGDSAAYFCASSPPALAGETQYFGPGTRLLVL.

J is TRBJ2-3 and V is TRBV5-6, with 7 bases that match TRBD2. V lost 4 bases to trimming and J lost 4 bases; unmatched junction nucleotides: 9. CDR1 is SGHDT, CDR2 YYEEEE, per germline. The CDR3 is 15 amino acids. CDR3 amino acids: CASSKRTRFSDTQYF. CDR3 DNA: TGTGCCAGCAGCAAACGGACTAGATTTTCAGATACGCAGTATTTT.

V and J are TRBV6-1 and TRBJ2-4; D is undetermined. V was clipped by 2 bases and J by 0 bases, with 8 bases between them. The CDR3 has 15 residues. Looked up from germline, CDR1 is MNHNS and CDR2 is SASEGT. For the CDR3, the DNA is TGTGCCAGCAGTGAAACGGGTCTAGCCAAAAACATTCAGTACTTC. It is translated as CASSETGLAKNIQYF.

This rearrangement joins TRBV20-1 to TRBJ1-1; D unclear. The CDR3 length is 11 residues. Germline V gives CDR1 DFQATT, CDR2 SNEGSKA (reference sequence). Trimming pared 5 bases from V and 7 bases from J, leaving 11 bases between. CDR3 nucleotide sequence: TGCAGTGCTCAAAGGGTTGTTGAAGCTTTCTTT. This gives the protein CSAQRVVEAFF.

This clone was picked up many times. At the DNA level, this CDR3 is encoded by other sequences in the same sample as well. For the CDR3, the DNA is TGCAGCGTCGCCCAGGGGGCCGGGGAGCTGTTTTTT. Its translation is CSVAQGAGELFF. The chain uses TRBV29-1 and TRBJ2-2; 7 bases are shared with TRBD1. With V trimmed by 6 bases and J by 6 bases, 4 bases remained unmatched. The length of the CDR3 is 12 residues. Germline V lookup: CDR1 SQVTM, CDR2 ANQGSEA.

This chain connects TRBV7-9 to TRBJ2-7; maybe TRBD2 (5 bases). Germline V CDR1 and CDR2: SEHNR, FQNEAQ (reference sequence). The CDR3 covers 13 residues. Trimming removed 1 base from V and 3 bases from J, with 7 bases in between. In nucleotides, the CDR3 is TGTGCCAGCAGCTTAGTCGCGGGCTACGAGCAGTACGTC. Its protein product is CASSLVAGYEQYV.

The chain recombines TRBV29-1 with TRBJ2-3, with D tentatively TRBD1 (6 bases). This CDR3 is 13 amino acids long. Trimming pared 3 bases from V and 4 bases from J, leaving 11 bases between. Germline values: CDR1 SQVTM, CDR2 ANQGSEA. The CDR3 spells CSVEAGAPDTQYF. The CDR3 region has the DNA TGCAGCGTTGAGGCAGGGGCCCCAGATACGCAGTATTTT.